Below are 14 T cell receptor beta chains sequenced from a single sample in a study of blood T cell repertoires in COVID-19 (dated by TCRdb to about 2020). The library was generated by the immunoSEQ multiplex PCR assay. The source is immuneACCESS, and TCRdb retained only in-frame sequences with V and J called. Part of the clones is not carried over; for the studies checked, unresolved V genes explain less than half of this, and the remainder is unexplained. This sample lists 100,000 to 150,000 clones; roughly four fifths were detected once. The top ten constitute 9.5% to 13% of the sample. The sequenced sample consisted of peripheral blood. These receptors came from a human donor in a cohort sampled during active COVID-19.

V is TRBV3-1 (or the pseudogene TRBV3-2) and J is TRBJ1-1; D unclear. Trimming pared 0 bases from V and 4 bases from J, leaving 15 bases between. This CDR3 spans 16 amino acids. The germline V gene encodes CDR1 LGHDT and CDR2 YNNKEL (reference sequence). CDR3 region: CASSQDMMGKSTEAFF. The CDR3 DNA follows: TGTGCCAGCAGCCAAGATATGATGGGCAAGAGCACTGAAGCTTTCTTT.

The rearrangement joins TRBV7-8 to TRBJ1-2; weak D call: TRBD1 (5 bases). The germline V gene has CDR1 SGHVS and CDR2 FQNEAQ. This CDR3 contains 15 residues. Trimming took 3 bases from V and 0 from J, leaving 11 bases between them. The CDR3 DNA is TGTGCCAGCAGCTTCACGGCAGGGACTAACTATGGCTACACCTTC. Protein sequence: CASSFTAGTNYGYTF.

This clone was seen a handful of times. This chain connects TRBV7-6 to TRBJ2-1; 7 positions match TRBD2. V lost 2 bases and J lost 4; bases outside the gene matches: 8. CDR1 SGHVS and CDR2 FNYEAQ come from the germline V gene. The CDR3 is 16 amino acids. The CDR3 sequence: CASSLTQASGYNEQFF. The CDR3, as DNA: TGTGCCAGCAGCTTAACCCAGGCTAGCGGTTACAATGAGCAGTTCTTC.

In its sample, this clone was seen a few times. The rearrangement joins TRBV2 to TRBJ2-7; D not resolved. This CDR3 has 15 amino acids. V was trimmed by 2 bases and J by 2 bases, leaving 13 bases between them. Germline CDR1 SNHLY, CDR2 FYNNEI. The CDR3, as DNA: TGTGCCAGCAGTGAACACGGGTTACAAGCCTACGAGCAGTACTTC. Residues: CASSEHGLQAYEQYF. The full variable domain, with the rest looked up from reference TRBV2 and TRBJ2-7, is EPEVTQTPSHQVTQMGQEVILRCVPISNHLYFYWYRQILGQKVEFLVSFYNNEISEKSEIFDDQFSVERPDGSNFTLKIRSTKLEDSAMYFCASSEHGLQAYEQYFGPGTRLTVT.

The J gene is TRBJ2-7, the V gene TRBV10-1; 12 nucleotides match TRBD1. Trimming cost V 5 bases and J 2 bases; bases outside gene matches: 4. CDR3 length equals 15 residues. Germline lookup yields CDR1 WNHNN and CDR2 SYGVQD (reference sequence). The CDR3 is CASSPGTGGPYEQYF. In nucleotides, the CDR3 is TGCGCCAGCAGTCCCGGGACAGGGGGCCCCTACGAGCAGTACTTC.

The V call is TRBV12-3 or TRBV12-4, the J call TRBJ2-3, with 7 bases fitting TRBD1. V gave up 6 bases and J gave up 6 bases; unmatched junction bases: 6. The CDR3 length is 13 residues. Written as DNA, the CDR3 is TGTGCCAGCAGGGCAGGGGGTGGGGATACGCAGTATTTT. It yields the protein CASRAGGGDTQYF.

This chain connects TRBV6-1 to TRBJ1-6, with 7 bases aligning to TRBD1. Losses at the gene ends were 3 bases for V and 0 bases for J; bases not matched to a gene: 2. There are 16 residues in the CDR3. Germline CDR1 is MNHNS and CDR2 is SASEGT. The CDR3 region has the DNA TGTGCCAGCAGTGAGGACAGGAGCTCCTATAATTCACCCCTCCACTTT. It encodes CASSEDRSSYNSPLHF.

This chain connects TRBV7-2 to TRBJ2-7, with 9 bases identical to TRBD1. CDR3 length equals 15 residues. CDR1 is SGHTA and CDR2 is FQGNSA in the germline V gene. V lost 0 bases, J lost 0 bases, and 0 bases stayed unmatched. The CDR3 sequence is CASSLAQGASYEQYF. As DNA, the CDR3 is TGTGCCAGCAGCTTAGCACAGGGGGCCTCCTACGAGCAGTACTTC.

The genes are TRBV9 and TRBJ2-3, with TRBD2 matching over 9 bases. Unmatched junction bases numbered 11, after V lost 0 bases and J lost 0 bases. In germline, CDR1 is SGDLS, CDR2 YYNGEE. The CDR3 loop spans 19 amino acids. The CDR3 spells CASSVEPPLAGFSTDTQYF. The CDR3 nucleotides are TGTGCCAGCAGCGTAGAGCCCCCCCTAGCGGGGTTTAGCACAGATACGCAGTATTTT.

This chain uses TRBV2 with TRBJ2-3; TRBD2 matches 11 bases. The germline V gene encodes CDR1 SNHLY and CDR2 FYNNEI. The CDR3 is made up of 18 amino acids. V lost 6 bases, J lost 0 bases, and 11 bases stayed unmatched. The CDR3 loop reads CASRILAGATPSTDTQYF. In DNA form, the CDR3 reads TGTGCCAGCAGGATACTAGCGGGGGCCACCCCTAGCACAGATACGCAGTATTTT.

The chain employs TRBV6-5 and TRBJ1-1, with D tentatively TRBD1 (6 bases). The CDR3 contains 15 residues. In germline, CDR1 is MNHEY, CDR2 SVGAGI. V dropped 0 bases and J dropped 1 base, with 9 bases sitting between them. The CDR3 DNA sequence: TGTGCCAGCAGTTACTCTCCAGGGGCGAACACTGAAGCTTTCTTT. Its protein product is CASSYSPGANTEAFF.

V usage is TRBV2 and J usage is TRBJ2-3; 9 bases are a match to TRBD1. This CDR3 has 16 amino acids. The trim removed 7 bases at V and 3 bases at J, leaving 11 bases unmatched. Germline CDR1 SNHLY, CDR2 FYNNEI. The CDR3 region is CASTETGGLLTDTQYF. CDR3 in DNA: TGTGCCAGCACAGAGACAGGGGGACTACTAACAGATACGCAGTATTTT.

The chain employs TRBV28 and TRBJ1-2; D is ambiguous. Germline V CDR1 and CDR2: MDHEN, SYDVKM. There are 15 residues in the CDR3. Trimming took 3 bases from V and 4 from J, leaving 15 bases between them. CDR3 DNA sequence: TGTGCCAGCAGTTTGTCCTCAGGTCAAACCTATGGCTACACCTTC. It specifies CASSLSSGQTYGYTF.

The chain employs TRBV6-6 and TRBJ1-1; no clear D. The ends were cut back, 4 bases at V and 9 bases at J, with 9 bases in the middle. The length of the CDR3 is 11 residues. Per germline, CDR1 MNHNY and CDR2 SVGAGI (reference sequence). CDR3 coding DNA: TGTGCCAGCAGTTCCGGGAGGAAAGCTTTCTTT. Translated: CASSSGRKAFF.